The clone carrying this T cell receptor (beta chain) was seen a few times. Its target is not known. This record belongs to a study of T cell repertoires in cytomegalovirus infection. Study as a whole: CMV epitopes in the study were HLA-C-restricted (recently identified) and HLA-B-restricted (well studied). Evidence of both CMV infection and a matching HLA type came from public TCR beta signatures.

Using its own MiXCR run on the reads, TCRdb lists one record per CDR3 protein. Of about half a million distinct CDR3 sequences in the sample, around 30% are singletons; the top ten hold roughly 15%. V lost 6 bases, J lost 11 bases, and 19 bases lay in between. The CDR3 consists of 13 residues. Study findings and constraints: The ex vivo response was dominated by HLA-C-restricted CMV-specific TCR beta clonotypes. The study identified carriers of CMV plus the relevant HLA from cumulative public TCR beta family frequency.

This chain joins TRBV12-3 or TRBV12-4 and TRBJ1-1, with D possibly matching TRBD1 (5 bases). This specimen consisted of cultured PBMCs, obtained from culture after CMV antigen stimulation. This TCR was recovered from a human donor in good health (CMV status not recorded). Some clones in this sample may be carry-over from other donors' samples. The CDR3 bases are TGTGCCAGCAGGGCGGGGGGACCTCCCGCGGCTTTCTTT. Protein: CASRAGGPPAAFF.